A selection of T cell receptor beta chains follows, all from one sample in a study of T cell changes during pregnancy in multiple sclerosis. Profiling relied on immunoSEQ multiplex PCR, and the TCRdb table lists in-frame clones only, not all of them. The sample lists fewer than 95,000 clones; almost 95% were seen once. The material sequenced was peripheral blood, taken in the third trimester of pregnancy. The receptors shown here come from a female donor with multiple sclerosis, enrolled in a pregnancy study. The CDR3 runs from the conserved cysteine through the conserved F or W. Each record gives: D gene, V gene, clone size, J gene, CDR3 DNA, CDR3 protein. A D gene is named only where the DNA matches it firmly. Size tells how often a clone was seen (once, few, many) or the class of an expanded clone, and some rows leave it out.

-	TRBV18	-	TRBJ1-2	TGTGCCAGCTCCCCCATTCGGTCAGGGTTTAACTATGGCTACACCTTC	CASSPIRSGFNYGYTF
-	TRBV25-1	-	TRBJ2-7	TGTGCCAGCAGTCCCCCCCACAGCCACGAGCAGTACTTC	CASSPPHSHEQYF
-	TRBV7-9	-	TRBJ2-2	TGTGCCAGCAGCTTAGGCCGACAGCCTCTGCGAACCGGGGAGCTGTTTTTT	CASSLGRQPLRTGELFF
-	TRBV28	-	TRBJ2-1	TGTGCCAGCAGAGCCGAGACCTACAATGAGCAGTTCTTC	CASRAETYNEQFF
-	TRBV18	-	TRBJ2-3	TGTGCCAGCTCACCAGCGGGAGATACGCAGTATTTT	CASSPAGDTQYF
-	TRBV6-5	-	TRBJ1-2	TGTGCCAGCAGTGTCGCCTACGGAGGGGCGAATGGCTACACCTTC	CASSVAYGGANGYTF
-	TRBV18	-	TRBJ2-3	TGTGCCAGCTCACCACCGTTCCCTAGCACAGATACGCAGTATTTT	CASSPPFPSTDTQYF
TRBD2	TRBV7-2	-	TRBJ2-7	TGTGCCAGCAGCCCCCTCGCGGGAGAGGGTTACGAGCAGTACTTC	CASSPLAGEGYEQYF
-	TRBV19	-	TRBJ2-7	TGTGCCAGTAGCAGAACAGACAGCCCAGCGATTGAGCAGTACTTC	CASSRTDSPAIEQYF
TRBD1	TRBV29-1	-	TRBJ2-1	TGCAGCGTTGGACAGGGGGGCTCCTACAATGAGCAGTTCTTC	CSVGQGGSYNEQFF
TRBD1	TRBV15	-	TRBJ2-7	TGTGCCACCAGCAGTAACAGGGGCTCCTACGAGCAGTACTTC	CATSSNRGSYEQYF
-	TRBV6-5	-	TRBJ2-5	TGTGCCAGCAGTTACTCGATCTATGCGGGCGAGACCCAGTACTTC	CASSYSIYAGETQYF
-	TRBV19	-	TRBJ2-1	TGTGCCACCGGGGATGACAATGAGCAGTTCTTC	CATGDDNEQFF
TRBD1	TRBV15	-	TRBJ2-1	TGTGCCACCAGCAGGGTCAGCGACAGGGTTGAGCAGTTCTTC	CATSRVSDRVEQFF
TRBD2	TRBV29-1	-	TRBJ2-5	TGCAGCGCCTCAGGCGCGGGAGTTGAAGAGACCCAGTACTTC	CSASGAGVEETQYF
TRBD1	TRBV11-2	-	TRBJ1-4	TGTGCCAGCAGCCAGGGACAGGGGGGTACTAATGAAAAACTGTTTTTT	CASSQGQGGTNEKLFF
TRBD2	TRBV27	-	TRBJ2-4	TGTGCCAGCAGCCCACGTTCGGGCGGGAGGGCCTCCAAAAACATTCAGTACTTC	CASSPRSGGRASKNIQYF
TRBD1	TRBV9	-	TRBJ2-7	TGTGCCAGCAGCGTAGCTGGGACAGGGGTTTACGAGCAGTACTTC	CASSVAGTGVYEQYF
TRBD1	TRBV7-6	-	TRBJ1-5	TGTGCCAGCAGCCTCGGGACAGGGGCTCAGCCCCAGCATTTT	CASSLGTGAQPQHF
-	TRBV7-2	-	TRBJ2-7	TGTGCCAGCAGCCCCATGGGGGGACTTTACGAGCAGTACTTC	CASSPMGGLYEQYF
-	TRBV5-4	once	TRBJ2-5	TGTGCCAGCAGCCCACAAGACTCTGCGACCCAGTACTTC	CASSPQDSATQYF
-	TRBV6-5	-	TRBJ1-2	TGTGCCAGCAGTTACTCCTCAACTCCCAACTATGGCTACACCTTC	CASSYSSTPNYGYTF
-	TRBV14	-	TRBJ2-7	TGTGCCAGCAGCCTGACAGTATGGGAGCAGTACTTC	CASSLTVWEQYF
TRBD1	TRBV5-4	-	TRBJ2-3	TGTGCCAGCAGTACGTCCGGGACAGGGGCTCCAGATACGCAGTATTTT	CASSTSGTGAPDTQYF
-	TRBV5-1	-	TRBJ2-2	TGCGCCAGCAGCGCACAGGGCCCCAACACCGGGGAGCTGTTTTTT	CASSAQGPNTGELFF
-	TRBV28	-	TRBJ1-4	TGTGCCAGCACGTCGGGGGAAAAACTGTTTTTT	CASTSGEKLFF
-	TRBV7-8	-	TRBJ1-5	TGTGCCAGCAGCTCCTTACGGGAGGGACCACGGCAGCCCCAGCATTTT	CASSSLREGPRQPQHF
-	TRBV15	-	TRBJ2-1	TGTGCCACCAGCAGAATTCCGTTCTTGCGAGATGACAATGAGCAGTTCTTC	CATSRIPFLRDDNEQFF
-	TRBV28	once	TRBJ1-3	TGTGCCAGCAGGAAAACAGGGACCTACGCTGGAAACACCATATATTTT	CASRKTGTYAGNTIYF